This T cell receptor (beta chain) was retrieved from a study of blood T cell repertoires in COVID-19. How the authors handled the data: Quantification of nucleated cells was approximated via reference gene primer amplification. This table comes from immunoSEQ multiplex PCR, and its TCRdb copy is limited to in-frame clones, with some not included. The DNA gave D and trimming, while V, J and clone size come from that table. In the table there are about 220,000 clones, about 80% of which are singletons. Germline CDR1 is MNHEY and CDR2 is SMNVEV (reference sequence). CDR3 length: 15 residues. The V end was cut by 3 bases, the J end by 14 bases, with 20 bases between. This clone was observed a handful of times.

The chain combines TRBV27 with TRBJ1-6; D remains unclear. This sequence was found in a woman aged 45-65 years who had been exposed to COVID-19. The sample comprised PBMCs or T cells enriched from blood (not recorded which). CDR3 region: CASSFQAGRSDTLHF. The CDR3 DNA reads TGTGCCAGCAGTTTTCAGGCAGGCCGCTCCGACACCCTCCACTTT.